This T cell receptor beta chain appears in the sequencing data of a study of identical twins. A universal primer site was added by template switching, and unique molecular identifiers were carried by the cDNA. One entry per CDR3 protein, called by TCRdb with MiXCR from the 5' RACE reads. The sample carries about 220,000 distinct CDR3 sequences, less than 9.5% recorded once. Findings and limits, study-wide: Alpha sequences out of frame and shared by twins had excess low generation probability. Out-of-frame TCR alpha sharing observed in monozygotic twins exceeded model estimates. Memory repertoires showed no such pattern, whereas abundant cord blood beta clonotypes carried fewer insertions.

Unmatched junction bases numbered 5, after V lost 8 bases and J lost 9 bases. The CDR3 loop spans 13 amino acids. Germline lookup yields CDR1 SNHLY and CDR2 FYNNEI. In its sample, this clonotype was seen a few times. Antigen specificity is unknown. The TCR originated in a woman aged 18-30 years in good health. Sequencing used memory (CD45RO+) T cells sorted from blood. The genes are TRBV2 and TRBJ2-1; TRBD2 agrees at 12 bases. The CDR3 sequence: CASRLAGGIEQFF. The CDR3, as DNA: TGTGCCAGCCGTCTAGCGGGGGGGATTGAGCAGTTCTTC.